The subject of this entry is one T cell receptor beta chain. These data originate in a study of shared clonotypes between healthy human individuals. Germline CDR1 and CDR2: MNHNY and SVGAGI (reference sequence). The CDR3 spans 16 residues. The V gene end was trimmed by 7 bases and the J gene end by 4 bases; junction bases not matched to a gene: 12. The repertoire was sequenced with immunoSEQ multiplex PCR; TCRdb's copy has only in-frame clones and lacks some. The repertoire holds roughly 1,600,000 clones, with just under 99% as singletons. What was sequenced was naive CD4+ T cells sorted from blood. Subset: CD45RA+ positively selected. The chain combines TRBV6-6 with TRBJ2-1, with 8 bases aligning to TRBD2. The TCR originated in a man younger than 40 in good health. CDR3: CASNVGRARFYNEQFF. The DNA for the CDR3 is TGTGCCAGCAACGTCGGGAGGGCCAGGTTTTACAATGAGCAGTTCTTC.